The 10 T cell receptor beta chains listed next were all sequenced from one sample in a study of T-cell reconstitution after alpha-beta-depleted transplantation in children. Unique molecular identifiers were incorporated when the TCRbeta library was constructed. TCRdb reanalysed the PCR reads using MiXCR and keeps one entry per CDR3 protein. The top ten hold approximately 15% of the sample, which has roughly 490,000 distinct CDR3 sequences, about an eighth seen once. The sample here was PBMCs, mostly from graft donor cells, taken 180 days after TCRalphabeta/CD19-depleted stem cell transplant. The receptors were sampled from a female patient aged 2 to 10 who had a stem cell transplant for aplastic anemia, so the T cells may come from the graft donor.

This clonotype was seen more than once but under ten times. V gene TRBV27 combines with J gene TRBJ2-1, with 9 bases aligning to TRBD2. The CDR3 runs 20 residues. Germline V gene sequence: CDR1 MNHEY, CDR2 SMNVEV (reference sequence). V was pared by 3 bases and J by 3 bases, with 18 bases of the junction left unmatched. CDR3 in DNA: TGTGCCAGCAGTTTCAGGCCCAGTGTAGCGGGAGTACCCAACTACAATGAGCAGTTCTTC. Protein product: CASSFRPSVAGVPNYNEQFF.

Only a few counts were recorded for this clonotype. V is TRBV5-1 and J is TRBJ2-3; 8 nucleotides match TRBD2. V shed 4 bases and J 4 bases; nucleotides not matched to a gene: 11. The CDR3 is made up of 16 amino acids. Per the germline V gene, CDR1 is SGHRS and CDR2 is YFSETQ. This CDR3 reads CASSQSREGLADTQYF. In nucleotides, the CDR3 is TGCGCCAGCAGCCAGTCCCGGGAGGGCCTCGCAGATACGCAGTATTTT. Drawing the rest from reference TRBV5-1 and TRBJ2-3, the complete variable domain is KAGVTQTPRYLIKTRGQQVTLSCSPISGHRSVSWYQQTPGQGLQFLFEYFSETQRNKGNFPGRFSGRQFSNSRSEMNVSTLELGDSALYLCASSQSREGLADTQYFGPGTRLTVL.

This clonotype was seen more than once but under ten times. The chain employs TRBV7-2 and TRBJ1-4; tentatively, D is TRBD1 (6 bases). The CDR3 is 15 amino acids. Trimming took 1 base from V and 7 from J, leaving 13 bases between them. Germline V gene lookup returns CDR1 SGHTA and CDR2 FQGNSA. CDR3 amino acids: CASSLDTGPGEKLFF. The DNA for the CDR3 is TGTGCCAGCAGCTTAGATACAGGGCCGGGTGAAAAACTGTTTTTT.

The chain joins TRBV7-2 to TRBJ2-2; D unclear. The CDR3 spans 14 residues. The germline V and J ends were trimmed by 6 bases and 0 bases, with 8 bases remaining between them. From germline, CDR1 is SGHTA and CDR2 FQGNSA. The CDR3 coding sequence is TGTGCCAGCAGGGAGTCGGCGAACACCGGGGAGCTGTTTTTT. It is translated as CASRESANTGELFF.

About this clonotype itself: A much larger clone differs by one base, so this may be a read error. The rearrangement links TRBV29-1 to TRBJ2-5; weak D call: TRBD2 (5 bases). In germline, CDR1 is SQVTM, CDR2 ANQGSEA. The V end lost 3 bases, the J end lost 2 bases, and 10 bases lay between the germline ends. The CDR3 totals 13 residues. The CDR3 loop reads CSVEEELQETQYF. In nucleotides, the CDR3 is TGCAGCGTTGAGGAGGAGTTGCAAGAGACCCAGTACTTC.

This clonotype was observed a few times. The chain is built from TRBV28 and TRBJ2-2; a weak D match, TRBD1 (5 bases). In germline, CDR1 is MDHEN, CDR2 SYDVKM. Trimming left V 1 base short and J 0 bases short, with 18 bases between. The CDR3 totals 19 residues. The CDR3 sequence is CASSLSTGHVHANTGELFF. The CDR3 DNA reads TGTGCCAGCAGTTTATCAACAGGACACGTTCACGCGAACACCGGGGAGCTGTTTTTT.

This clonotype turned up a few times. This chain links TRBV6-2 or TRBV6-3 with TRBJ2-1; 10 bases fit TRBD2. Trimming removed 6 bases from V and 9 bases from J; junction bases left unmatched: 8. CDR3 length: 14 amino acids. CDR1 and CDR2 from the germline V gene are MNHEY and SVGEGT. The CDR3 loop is CASSRSSGSVEQFF. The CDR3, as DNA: TGTGCCAGCAGCCGTTCTAGCGGGAGCGTTGAGCAGTTCTTC.

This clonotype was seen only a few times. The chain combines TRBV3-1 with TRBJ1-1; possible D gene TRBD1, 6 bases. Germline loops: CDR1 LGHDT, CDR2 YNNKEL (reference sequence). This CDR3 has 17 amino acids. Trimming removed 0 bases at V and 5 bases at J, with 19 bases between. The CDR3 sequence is CASSQDGRGAGRTEAFF. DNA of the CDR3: TGTGCCAGCAGCCAAGATGGCAGGGGCGCCGGACGGACTGAAGCTTTCTTT.

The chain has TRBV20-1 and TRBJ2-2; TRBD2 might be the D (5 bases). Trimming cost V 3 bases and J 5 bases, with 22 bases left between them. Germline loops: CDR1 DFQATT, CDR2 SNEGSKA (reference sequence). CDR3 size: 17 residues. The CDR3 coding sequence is TGCAGTGCTAGCATTTGGCCTACGAGGGTTAGGACCGGGGAGCTGTTTTTT. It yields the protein CSASIWPTRVRTGELFF.

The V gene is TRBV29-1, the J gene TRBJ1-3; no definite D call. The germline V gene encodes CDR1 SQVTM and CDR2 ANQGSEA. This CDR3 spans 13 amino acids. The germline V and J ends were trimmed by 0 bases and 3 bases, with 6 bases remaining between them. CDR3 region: CSVEDQDGNTIYF. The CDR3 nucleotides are TGCAGCGTTGAAGATCAGGATGGAAACACCATATATTTT.